This T cell receptor (beta chain) was sequenced in a study of T cells in localized non-small cell lung cancer. Study-wide results and caveats: The study detected a median about 60 of the top 100 tumor clones in adjacent lung. It was uninvolved adjacent lung that showed the highest T cell clonality, exceeding tumor.

A word on this clone: Its antigen is currently unknown.

Some clones are missing from TCRdb's copy, which holds only in-frame ones; the method was immunoSEQ multiplex PCR. Of about 82,000 clones detected, roughly 75% appear once; the ten largest clones hold less than 20%. Germline CDR1 reads SGDLS; CDR2 reads YYNGEE. V shed 1 base and J 7 bases; nucleotides not matched to a gene: 7. The CDR3 has 14 amino acids. Sequences were derived from PBMCs, sampled before any cancer treatment. The rearrangement links TRBV9 to TRBJ1-2, with 7 bases fitting TRBD1. The TCR was taken from a man aged 40 to 70 with stage II squamous cell lung carcinoma. The CDR3 coding sequence is TGTGCCAGCAGCGTATTGACAGGGATAGGTGGCTACACCTTC. Translated, it gives CASSVLTGIGGYTF.